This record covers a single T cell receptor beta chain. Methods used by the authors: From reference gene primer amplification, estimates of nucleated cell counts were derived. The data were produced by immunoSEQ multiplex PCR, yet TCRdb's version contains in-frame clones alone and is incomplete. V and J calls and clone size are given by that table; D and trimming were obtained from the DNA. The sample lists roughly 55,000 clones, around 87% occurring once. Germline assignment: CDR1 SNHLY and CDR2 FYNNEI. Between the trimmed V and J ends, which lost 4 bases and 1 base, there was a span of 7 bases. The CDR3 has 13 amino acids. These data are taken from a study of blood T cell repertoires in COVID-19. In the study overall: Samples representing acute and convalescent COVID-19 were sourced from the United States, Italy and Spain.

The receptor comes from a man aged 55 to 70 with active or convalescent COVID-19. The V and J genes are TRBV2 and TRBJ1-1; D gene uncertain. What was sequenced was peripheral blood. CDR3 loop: CASSVARNTEAFF. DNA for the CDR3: TGTGCCAGCAGTGTGGCCAGGAACACTGAAGCTTTCTTT.